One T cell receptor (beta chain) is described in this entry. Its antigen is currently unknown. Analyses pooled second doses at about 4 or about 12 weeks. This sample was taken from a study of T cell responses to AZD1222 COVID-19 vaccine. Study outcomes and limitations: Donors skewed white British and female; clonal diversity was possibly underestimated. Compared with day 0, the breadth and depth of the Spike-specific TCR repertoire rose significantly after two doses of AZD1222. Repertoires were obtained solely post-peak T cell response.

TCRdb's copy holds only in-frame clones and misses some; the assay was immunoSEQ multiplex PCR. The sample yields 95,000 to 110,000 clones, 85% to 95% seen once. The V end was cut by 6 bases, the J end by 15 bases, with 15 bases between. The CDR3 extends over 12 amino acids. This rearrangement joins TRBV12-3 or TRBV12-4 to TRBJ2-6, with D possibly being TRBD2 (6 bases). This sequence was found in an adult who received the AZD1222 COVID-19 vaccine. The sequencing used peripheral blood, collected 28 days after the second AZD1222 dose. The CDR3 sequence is CASRRGQDALTF. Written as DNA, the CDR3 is TGTGCCAGCAGGCGGGGCCAGGACGCCCTGACTTTC.